What follows are 23 T cell receptor beta chains derived from one specimen sequenced in a study of blood T cell repertoires in COVID-19. The repertoire was sequenced with immunoSEQ multiplex PCR; TCRdb's copy has only in-frame clones and lacks some. The sample gives about 220,000 clones, nearly 90% of which show up once; about 16% is in the top ten. The sample was PBMCs or T cells enriched from blood (not recorded which). All receptors derive from a man younger than 40 who had been exposed to COVID-19.

The chain carries TRBV9 and TRBJ2-1, with 11 bases lining up with TRBD2. From germline, CDR1 is SGDLS and CDR2 YYNGEE. Unmatched junction bases numbered 6, after V lost 4 bases and J lost 6 bases. The CDR3 runs to 15 residues. The CDR3, as DNA: TGTGCCAGCAGCCCGCTAGCGGGGGGATCCAATGAGCAGTTCTTC. Translated: CASSPLAGGSNEQFF.

V and J are TRBV4-1 and TRBJ1-2; TRBD1 matches at 7 bases. Germline loops: CDR1 MGHRA, CDR2 YSYEKL. This CDR3 has 17 residues. V trimming: 5 bases; J trimming: 0 bases; junction bases outside the gene matches: 12. The CDR3 DNA reads TGCGCCAGCAGCGAGCCTATCCGGGACAGCTCTAACTATGGCTACACCTTC. This sequence encodes CASSEPIRDSSNYGYTF.

The chain links TRBV3-1 (or the pseudogene TRBV3-2) to TRBJ1-3; tentatively, D is TRBD1 (5 bases). Germline-derived CDR1 and CDR2 are LGHDT and YNNKEL (reference sequence). The CDR3 spans 15 residues. Trimming left V 1 base short and J 4 bases short, with 11 bases between. The CDR3 DNA reads TGTGCCAGCAGCCAAGGAGGGACTTCGGGAAACACCATATATTTT. Translation gives CASSQGGTSGNTIYF.

The chain recombines TRBV3-1 (or the pseudogene TRBV3-2) with TRBJ1-6; unclear D gene. V was shortened by 3 bases and J by 7 bases, with 16 bases between the two germline ends. The length of the CDR3 is 16 residues. CDR1 and CDR2 from the germline V gene are LGHDT and YNNKEL (reference sequence). CDR3 sequence reads: CASSHWAQAPNSPLHF. In DNA form, the CDR3 reads TGTGCCAGCAGCCATTGGGCACAAGCCCCGAATTCACCCCTCCACTTT.

The genes are TRBV9 and TRBJ2-1, with D maybe TRBD2 (5 bases). V was shortened by 3 bases and J by 6 bases, with 10 bases between the two germline ends. This CDR3 is built from 13 residues. The V gene's germline CDR1 is SGDLS and CDR2 YYNGEE. CDR3 coding DNA: TGTGCCAGCAGCGCAACTAGTATCAATGAGCAGTTCTTC. It translates to CASSATSINEQFF.

The chain uses TRBV3-1 (or the pseudogene TRBV3-2) and TRBJ2-2, with D maybe TRBD2 (6 bases). CDR3 length equals 14 residues. V was clipped by 2 bases and J by 6 bases, with 10 bases between them. CDR1 is LGHDT, CDR2 YNNKEL, per germline (reference sequence). CDR3: CASSQQGTSGELFF. DNA for the CDR3: TGTGCCAGCAGCCAACAAGGGACTTCCGGGGAGCTGTTTTTT.

The V and J genes are TRBV19 and TRBJ1-6, with unresolved D. This CDR3 has 17 amino acids. The V gene's germline CDR1 is LNHDA and CDR2 SQIVND (reference sequence). V was shortened by 0 bases and J by 0 bases, with 9 bases between the two germline ends. The CDR3 here is CASSIDPTGSYNSPLHF. The CDR3 bases are TGTGCCAGTAGTATAGATCCCACCGGCTCCTATAATTCACCCCTCCACTTT.

The chain is built from TRBV14 and TRBJ2-7; D is perhaps TRBD2 (5 bases). Germline assignment: CDR1 SGHDN and CDR2 FVKESK. Trimming cost V 0 bases and J 5 bases, with 14 bases left between them. The CDR3 is made up of 15 amino acids. The CDR3, as DNA: TGTGCCAGCAGCCAAGATTGGGAGCAGTTAAACGAGCAGTACTTC. This translates into CASSQDWEQLNEQYF.

The chain recombines TRBV5-1 with TRBJ2-2; a weak D match, TRBD2 (7 bases). Per the germline V gene, CDR1 is SGHRS and CDR2 is YFSETQ. This CDR3 comprises 16 residues. The V end was cut by 3 bases, the J end by 4 bases, with 16 bases between. CDR3 in DNA: TGCGCCAGCAGCTCTGCGGGGGCGCAGGGCACCGGGGAGCTGTTTTTT. This encodes CASSSAGAQGTGELFF.

The chain employs TRBV6-2 or TRBV6-3 and TRBJ2-2, with 9 bases lining up with TRBD2. Looked up from germline, CDR1 is MNHEY and CDR2 is SVGEGT. The CDR3 is made up of 17 amino acids. With 6 bases clipped from V and 4 bases from J, the junction kept 12 bases outside the gene matches. The CDR3 DNA is TGTGCCAGCAGCCTCCCCAGTGGTAGCGGGGGCACCGGGGAGCTGTTTTTT. As protein: CASSLPSGSGGTGELFF.

The chain recombines TRBV19 with TRBJ1-2, with 8 bases lining up with TRBD1. V lost 3 bases, J lost 4 bases, and 7 bases stayed unmatched. The CDR3 is 15 amino acids. CDR1 is LNHDA, CDR2 SQIVND, per germline (reference sequence). The CDR3 is CASSIAGQVGYGYTF. The DNA of the CDR3 is TGTGCCAGTAGTATCGCGGGACAGGTCGGCTATGGCTACACCTTC.

CDR3 loop: CASSLQTSGANVLTF. CDR3 DNA sequence: TGTGCCAGCAGCTTACAGACCTCTGGGGCCAACGTCCTGACTTTC. V usage is TRBV5-5 and J usage is TRBJ2-6, with D unclear. The V gene lost 2 bases and the J gene lost 0 bases, with 6 bases spanning the gap. This CDR3 has 15 amino acids. Germline CDR1 SGHKS, CDR2 YYEKEE (reference sequence).

The table lists this clone with a count of one. V and J are TRBV19 and TRBJ2-3, with 9 bases lining up with TRBD2. V gave up 7 bases and J gave up 4 bases; unmatched junction bases: 12. Germline CDR1 reads LNHDA; CDR2 reads SQIVND (reference sequence). The CDR3 spans 16 residues. In nucleotides, the CDR3 is TGTGCCAGTAATAATTTCGGCGGGGGGGCCGCAGATACGCAGTATTTT. This sequence encodes CASNNFGGGAADTQYF.

The chain is built from TRBV19 and TRBJ2-2; the D gene is possibly TRBD1 (6 bases). CDR1 and CDR2 from the germline V gene are LNHDA and SQIVND (reference sequence). There are 17 residues in the CDR3. V shed 2 bases and J shed 2 bases, with 15 bases lying between them. This CDR3 reads CASSISGGRGNTGELFF. CDR3 DNA sequence: TGTGCCAGTAGTATAAGTGGGGGCAGGGGTAACACCGGGGAGCTGTTTTTT.

CDR3 protein: CASSLFWAVDNQPQHF. The CDR3, as DNA: TGTGCCAGCAGCCTGTTTTGGGCAGTCGATAATCAGCCCCAGCATTTT. This chain uses TRBV7-2 with TRBJ1-5; the D is unclear. The CDR3 totals 16 residues. Between the trimmed V and J ends, which lost 5 bases and 4 bases, there was a span of 18 bases. In germline, CDR1 is SGHTA, CDR2 FQGNSA. The full variable domain, completed using reference TRBV7-2 and TRBJ1-5, is GAGVSQSPSNKVTEKGKDVELRCDPISGHTALYWYRQSLGQGLEFLIYFQGNSAPDKSGLPSDRFSAERTGGSVSTLTIQRTQQEDSAVYLCASSLFWAVDNQPQHFGDGTRLSIL.

V and J are TRBV19 and TRBJ1-4; 8 positions match TRBD1. Germline assignment: CDR1 LNHDA and CDR2 SQIVND (reference sequence). V lost 4 bases and J lost 6; bases outside the gene matches: 4. CDR3 size: 14 residues. CDR3 nucleotides: TGTGCCAGTAGTACGGACAGGGCCCATGAAAAACTGTTTTTT. This encodes CASSTDRAHEKLFF. The entire variable domain, with the rest obtained from reference TRBV19 and TRBJ1-4, is as follows: DGGITQSPKYLFRKEGQNVTLSCEQNLNHDAMYWYRQDPGQGLRLIYYSQIVNDFQKGDIAEGYSVSREKKESFPLTVTSAQKNPTAFYLCASSTDRAHEKLFFGSGTQLSVL.

This clone showed up just once. The gene calls are TRBV14 and TRBJ1-1; no firm D call. CDR3 size: 14 residues. CDR1 is SGHDN and CDR2 is FVKESK in the germline V gene. Trimming took 1 base from V and 7 from J, leaving 13 bases between them. CDR3 residues: CASSQVERWSEAFF. DNA for the CDR3: TGTGCCAGCAGCCAAGTGGAACGTTGGAGTGAAGCTTTCTTT.

The rearrangement uses TRBV4-1 and TRBJ2-6, with D perhaps TRBD1 (5 bases). The CDR3 loop spans 17 amino acids. The V gene's germline CDR1 is MGHRA and CDR2 YSYEKL. V was trimmed by 0 bases and J by 0 bases, leaving 9 bases between them. CDR3 residues: CASSQDLQVSGANVLTF. CDR3 in DNA: TGCGCCAGCAGCCAAGACTTACAGGTCTCTGGGGCCAACGTCCTGACTTTC.

The CDR3 loop reads CASSQGDPRYYGYTF. The CDR3 bases are TGTGCCAGCAGCCAAGGTGACCCCAGGTACTATGGCTACACCTTC. The J gene is TRBJ1-2, the V gene TRBV3-1 (or the pseudogene TRBV3-2), with D uncertain. Between the trimmed V and J ends, which lost 1 base and 3 bases, there was a span of 12 bases. In germline, CDR1 is LGHDT, CDR2 YNNKEL (reference sequence). The CDR3 has 15 residues.

The chain has TRBV7-2 and TRBJ1-1; no clear D. The ends were cut back, 4 bases at V and 1 base at J, with 10 bases in the middle. The CDR3 has 14 residues. Germline-derived CDR1 and CDR2 are SGHTA and FQGNSA. DNA for the CDR3: TGTGCCAGCAGCTCCGAGGGAGCGAACACTGAAGCTTTCTTT. Translated: CASSSEGANTEAFF.

This clone was picked up one time. The chain links TRBV30 to TRBJ2-7; D call uncertain. The CDR3 consists of 12 residues. Germline V gives CDR1 GTSNPN, CDR2 SVGIG (reference sequence). V gave up 8 bases and J gave up 0 bases, with 11 bases separating them. The CDR3 nucleotides read TGTGCCCCCTATAGTAGCTCCTACGAGCAGTACTTC. Amino acid sequence: CAPYSSSYEQYF. Full variable domain (rest looked up from reference TRBV30 and TRBJ2-7): SQTIHQWPATLVQPVGSPLSLECTVEGTSNPNLYWYRQAAGRGLQLLFYSVGIGQISSEVPQNLSASRPQDRQFILSSKKLLLSDSGFYLCAPYSSSYEQYFGPGTRLTVT.

The V and J genes are TRBV9 and TRBJ2-7; 7 positions match TRBD2. CDR3 size: 14 residues. V shed 1 base and J 4 bases; nucleotides not matched to a gene: 5. Germline loops: CDR1 SGDLS, CDR2 YYNGEE. For the CDR3, the DNA is TGTGCCAGCAGCGTATCCGGGGGGTCGTACGAGCAGTACTTC. Protein sequence: CASSVSGGSYEQYF.

The chain employs TRBV5-1 and TRBJ2-1, with a tentative D call TRBD2 (6 bases). This CDR3 spans 15 amino acids. Germline loops: CDR1 SGHRS, CDR2 YFSETQ. With 5 bases removed from V and 2 bases from J, the gap between germline ends came to 14 bases. The CDR3: CASREGPLTYNEQFF. CDR3 bases: TGCGCCAGCAGGGAGGGGCCTTTAACCTACAATGAGCAGTTCTTC.